The clone carrying this TCR beta chain has a single count. This CDR3 has 15 residues. Trimming removed 5 bases from V and 4 bases from J, with 18 bases in between. Per germline, CDR1 SEHNR and CDR2 FQNEAQ (reference sequence). This record comes from a study of CD8+ T cells in alopecia areata. Peripheral blood samples and lesional scalp punch biopsies were obtained from alopecia areata patients. Investigators isolated RNA and reverse transcribed it into cDNA to act as the sequencing template. Produced via immunoSEQ multiplex PCR; TCRdb's table is partial and in-frame only. The sample has 150,000 or so clones, approximately 87% seen once; the top ten hold about 15%.

The TCR originated in a human donor with alopecia areata. The source was CD8+ T cells sorted from blood, collected at week 0. This chain links TRBV7-9 with TRBJ2-7; D remains unclear. The CDR3: CASSHSSRGEYEQYF. The CDR3 nucleotides are TGTGCCAGCAGCCACTCCTCGAGAGGAGAGTACGAGCAGTACTTC.